This section outlines one TCR beta chain sequence together with its context. Assay: immunoSEQ multiplex PCR; the TCRdb copy retains only in-frame clones and omits some. The sample comprises 200,000 to 250,000 clones, under 90% of which are singletons, and about 6% rests with the top ten. The data were taken from a study of blood T cell repertoires in COVID-19. Study-wide context: Spain, Italy and the United States supplied samples that represented acute and convalescent COVID-19. In each case, the material was cDNA or gDNA derived from T cells, B-cell-depleted T cells, or PBMCs.

Sequenced input: peripheral blood. This sequence originates from a man between 60 and 75 years old who had recovered from COVID-19.

The CDR3 DNA sequence: TGTGCCAGCAGCAGGGGACAGGGGTTCTACAATGAGCAGTTCTTC. It translates to CASSRGQGFYNEQFF. The V and J genes are TRBV7-3 and TRBJ2-1; 10 nucleotides agree with TRBD1. V lost 5 bases and J lost 3; bases outside the gene matches: 4. Per germline, CDR1 SGHTA and CDR2 FQGTGA. CDR3 size: 15 residues.